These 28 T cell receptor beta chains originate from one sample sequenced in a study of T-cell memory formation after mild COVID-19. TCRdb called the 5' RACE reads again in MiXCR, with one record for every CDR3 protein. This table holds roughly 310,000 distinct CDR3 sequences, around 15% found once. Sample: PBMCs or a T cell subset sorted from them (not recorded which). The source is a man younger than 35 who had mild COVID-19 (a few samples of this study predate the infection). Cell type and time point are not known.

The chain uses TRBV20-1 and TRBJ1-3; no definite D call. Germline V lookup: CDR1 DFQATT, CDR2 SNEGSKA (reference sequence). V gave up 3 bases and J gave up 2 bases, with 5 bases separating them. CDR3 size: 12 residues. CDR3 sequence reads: CSASEAGNTIYF. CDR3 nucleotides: TGCAGTGCTAGTGAAGCTGGAAACACCATATATTTT.

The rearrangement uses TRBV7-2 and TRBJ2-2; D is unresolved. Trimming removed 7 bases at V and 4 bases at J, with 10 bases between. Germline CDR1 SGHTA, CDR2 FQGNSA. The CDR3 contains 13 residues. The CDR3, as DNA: TGTGCCAGCACCATTACCGGCACCGGGGAGCTGTTTTTT. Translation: CASTITGTGELFF.

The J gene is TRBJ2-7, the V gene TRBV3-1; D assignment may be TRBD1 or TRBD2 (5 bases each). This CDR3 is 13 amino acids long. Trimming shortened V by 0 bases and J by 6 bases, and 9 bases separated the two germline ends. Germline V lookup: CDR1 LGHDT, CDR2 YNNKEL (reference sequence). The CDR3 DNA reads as TGTGCCAGCAGCCAAGAGGGACCCCTCGAGCAGTACTTC. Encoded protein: CASSQEGPLEQYF.

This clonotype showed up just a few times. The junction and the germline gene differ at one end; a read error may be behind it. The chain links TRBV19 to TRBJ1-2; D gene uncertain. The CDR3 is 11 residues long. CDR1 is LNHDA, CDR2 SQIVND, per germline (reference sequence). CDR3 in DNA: TGTGCCAGTAGTATAGCGGGGTTACTGATCTTC. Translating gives CASSIAGLLIF.

The CDR3 protein is CASRPGQGPSTDTQYF. DNA for the CDR3: TGTGCCAGCAGACCAGGACAGGGGCCGAGCACAGATACGCAGTATTTT. V gene TRBV6-6 combines with J gene TRBJ2-3; 9 bases map to TRBD1. J gave up 0 bases and V 6 bases, and 7 bases lay outside the gene matches. This CDR3 is built from 16 residues. Germline values: CDR1 MNHNY, CDR2 SVGAGI (reference sequence).

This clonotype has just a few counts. This CDR3 is CASSKVAGDNEQFF. CDR3 DNA: TGTGCCAGCTCAAAGGTAGCGGGGGACAATGAGCAGTTCTTC. The J gene is TRBJ2-1, the V gene TRBV18; 9 nucleotides line up with TRBD2. The CDR3 covers 14 residues. Germline-derived CDR1 and CDR2 are KGHSH and LQKENI. The V segment lost 5 bases and the J segment 5 bases; nucleotides outside the gene matches: 4.

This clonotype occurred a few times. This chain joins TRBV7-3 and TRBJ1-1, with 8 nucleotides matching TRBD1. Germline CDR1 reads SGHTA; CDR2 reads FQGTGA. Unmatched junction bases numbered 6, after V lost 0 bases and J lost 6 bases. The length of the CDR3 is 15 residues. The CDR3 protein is CASSLTGGTGAEAFF. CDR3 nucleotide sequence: TGTGCCAGCAGCTTAACGGGGGGGACAGGAGCTGAAGCTTTCTTT.

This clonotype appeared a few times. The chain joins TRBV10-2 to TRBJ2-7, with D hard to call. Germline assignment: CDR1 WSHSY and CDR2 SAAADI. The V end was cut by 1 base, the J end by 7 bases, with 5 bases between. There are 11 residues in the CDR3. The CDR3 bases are TGCGCCAGCAGTGAGTGGCGGGAGCAGTACTTC. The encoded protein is CASSEWREQYF.

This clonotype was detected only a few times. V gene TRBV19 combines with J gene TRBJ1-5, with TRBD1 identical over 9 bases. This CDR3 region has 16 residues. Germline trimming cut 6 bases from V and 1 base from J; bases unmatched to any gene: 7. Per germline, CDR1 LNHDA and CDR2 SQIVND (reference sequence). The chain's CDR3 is CASSPRDRVSNQPQHF. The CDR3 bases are TGTGCCAGTAGCCCCCGGGACAGGGTAAGCAATCAGCCCCAGCATTTT.

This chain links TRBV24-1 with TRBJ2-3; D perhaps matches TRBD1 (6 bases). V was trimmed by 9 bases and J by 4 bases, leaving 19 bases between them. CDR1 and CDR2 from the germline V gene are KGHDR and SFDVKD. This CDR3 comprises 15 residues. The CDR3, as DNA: TGTGCCACCGCCCCCTCCGACAGGACCCCAGATACGCAGTATTTT. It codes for CATAPSDRTPDTQYF.

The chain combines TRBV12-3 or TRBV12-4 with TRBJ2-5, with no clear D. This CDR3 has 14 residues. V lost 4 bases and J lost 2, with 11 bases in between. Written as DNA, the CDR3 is TGTGCCAGCAGTTCCTCCTTAGGTCAAGAGACCCAGTACTTC. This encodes CASSSSLGQETQYF.

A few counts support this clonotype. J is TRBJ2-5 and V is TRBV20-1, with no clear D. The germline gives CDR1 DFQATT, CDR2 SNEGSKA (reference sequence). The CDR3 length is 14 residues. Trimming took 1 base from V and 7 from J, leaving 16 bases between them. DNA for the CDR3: TGCAGTGCTAGAGTCAGAAGTCCCCGGCGGACCCAGTACTTC. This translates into CSARVRSPRRTQYF.

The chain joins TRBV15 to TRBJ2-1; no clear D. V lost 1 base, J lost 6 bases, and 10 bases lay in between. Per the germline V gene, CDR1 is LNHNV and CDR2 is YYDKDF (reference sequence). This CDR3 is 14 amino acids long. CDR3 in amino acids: CATSRVTLVNEQFF. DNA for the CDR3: TGTGCCACCAGCAGAGTAACCCTGGTCAATGAGCAGTTCTTC.

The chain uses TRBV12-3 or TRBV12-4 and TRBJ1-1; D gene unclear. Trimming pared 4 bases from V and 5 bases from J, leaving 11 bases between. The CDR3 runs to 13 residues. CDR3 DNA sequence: TGTGCCAGCAGTTGGTCGGGAAGTACTGAAGCTTTCTTT. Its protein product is CASSWSGSTEAFF.

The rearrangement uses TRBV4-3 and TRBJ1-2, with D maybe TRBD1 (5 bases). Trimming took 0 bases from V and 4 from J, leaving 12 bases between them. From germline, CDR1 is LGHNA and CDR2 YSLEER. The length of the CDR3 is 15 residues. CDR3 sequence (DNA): TGCGCCAGCAGCCAAGATGGCTCAGGGAGCTATGGCTACACCTTC. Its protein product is CASSQDGSGSYGYTF.

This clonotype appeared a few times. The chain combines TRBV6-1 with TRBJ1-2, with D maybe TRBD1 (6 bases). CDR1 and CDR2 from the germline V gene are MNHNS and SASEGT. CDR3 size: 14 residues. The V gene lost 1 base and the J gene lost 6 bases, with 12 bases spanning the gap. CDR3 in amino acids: CASSEVWQGNGYTF. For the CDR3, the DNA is TGTGCCAGCAGTGAAGTTTGGCAGGGGAATGGCTACACCTTC.

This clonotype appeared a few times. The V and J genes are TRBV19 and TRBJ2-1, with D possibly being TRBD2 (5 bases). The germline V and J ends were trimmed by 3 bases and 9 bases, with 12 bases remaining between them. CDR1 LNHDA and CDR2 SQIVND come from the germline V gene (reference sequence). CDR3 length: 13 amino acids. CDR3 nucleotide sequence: TGTGCCAGTAGTATGCTAGGCGAGGGTGAGCAGTTCTTC. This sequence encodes CASSMLGEGEQFF.

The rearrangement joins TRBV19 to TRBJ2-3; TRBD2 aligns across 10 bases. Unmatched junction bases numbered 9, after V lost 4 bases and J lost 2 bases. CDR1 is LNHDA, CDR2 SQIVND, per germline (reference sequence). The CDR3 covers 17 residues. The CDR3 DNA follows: TGTGCCAGTAGTAATAGCGGGGGGAACCCGTACACAGATACGCAGTATTTT. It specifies CASSNSGGNPYTDTQYF.

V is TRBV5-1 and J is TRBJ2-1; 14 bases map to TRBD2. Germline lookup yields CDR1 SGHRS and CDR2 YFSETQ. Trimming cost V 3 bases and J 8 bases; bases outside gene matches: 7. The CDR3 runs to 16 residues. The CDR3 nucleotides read TGCGCCAGCAGCTCAAGGACTAGCGGGGGGCAGGATGAGCAGTTCTTC. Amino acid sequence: CASSSRTSGGQDEQFF. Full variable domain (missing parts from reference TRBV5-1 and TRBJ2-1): KAGVTQTPRYLIKTRGQQVTLSCSPISGHRSVSWYQQTPGQGLQFLFEYFSETQRNKGNFPGRFSGRQFSNSRSEMNVSTLELGDSALYLCASSSRTSGGQDEQFFGPGTRLTVL.

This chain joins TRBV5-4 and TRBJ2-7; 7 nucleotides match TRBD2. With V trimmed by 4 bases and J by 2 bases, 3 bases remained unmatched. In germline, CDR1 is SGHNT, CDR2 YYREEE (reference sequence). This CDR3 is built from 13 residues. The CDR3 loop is CASSGGGTYEQYV. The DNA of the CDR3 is TGTGCCAGCAGCGGGGGGGGGACCTACGAGCAGTACGTC.

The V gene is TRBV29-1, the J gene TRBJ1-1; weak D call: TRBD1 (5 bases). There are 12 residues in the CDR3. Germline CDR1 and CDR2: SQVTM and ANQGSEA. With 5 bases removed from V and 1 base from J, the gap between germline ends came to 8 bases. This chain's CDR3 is CSVHGQNTEAFF. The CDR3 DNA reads TGCAGCGTTCACGGACAGAACACTGAAGCTTTCTTT.

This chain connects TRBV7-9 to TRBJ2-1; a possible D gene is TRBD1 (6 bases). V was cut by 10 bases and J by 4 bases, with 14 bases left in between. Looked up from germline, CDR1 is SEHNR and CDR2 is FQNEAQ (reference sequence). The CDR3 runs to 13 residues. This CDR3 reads CATERTDYNEQFF. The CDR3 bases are TGTGCCACAGAACGGACAGATTACAATGAGCAGTTCTTC.

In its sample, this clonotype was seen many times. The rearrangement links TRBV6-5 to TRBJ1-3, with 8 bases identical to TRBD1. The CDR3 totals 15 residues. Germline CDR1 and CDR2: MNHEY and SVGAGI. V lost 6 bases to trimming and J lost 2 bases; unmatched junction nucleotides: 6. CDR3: CASSLLQGAGNTIYF. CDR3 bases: TGTGCCAGCAGCCTCCTACAGGGGGCTGGAAACACCATATATTTT.

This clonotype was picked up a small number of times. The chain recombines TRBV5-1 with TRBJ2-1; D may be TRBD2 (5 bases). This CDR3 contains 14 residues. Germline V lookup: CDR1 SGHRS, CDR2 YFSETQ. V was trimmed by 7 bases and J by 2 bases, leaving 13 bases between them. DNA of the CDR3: TGCGCCAGCGGAGGCCCTCGGACCTACAATGAGCAGTTCTTC. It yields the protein CASGGPRTYNEQFF.

This chain's CDR3 is CASSKTGFEKLFF. CDR3 in DNA: TGTGCCAGCAGTAAGACAGGGTTTGAAAAACTGTTTTTT. V gene TRBV6-6 combines with J gene TRBJ1-4; 7 positions agree with TRBD1. The germline CDR1 and CDR2 sequences are MNHNY and SVGAGI (reference sequence). This CDR3 contains 13 residues. With V trimmed by 5 bases and J by 7 bases, 4 bases remained unmatched.

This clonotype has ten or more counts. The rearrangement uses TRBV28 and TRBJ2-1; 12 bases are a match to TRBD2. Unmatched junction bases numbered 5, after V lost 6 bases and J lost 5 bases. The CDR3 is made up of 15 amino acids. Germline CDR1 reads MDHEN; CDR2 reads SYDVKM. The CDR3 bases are TGTGCCAGCAGCCTACTAGCGGGGGGCAACAATGAGCAGTTCTTC. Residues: CASSLLAGGNNEQFF.

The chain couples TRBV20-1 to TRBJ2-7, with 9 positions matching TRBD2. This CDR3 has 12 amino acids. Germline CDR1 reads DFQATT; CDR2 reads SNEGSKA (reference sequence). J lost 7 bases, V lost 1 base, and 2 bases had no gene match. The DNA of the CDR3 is TGCAGTGCTAGAGTGCTAGCGGGGGAGCAGTACGTC. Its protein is CSARVLAGEQYV.

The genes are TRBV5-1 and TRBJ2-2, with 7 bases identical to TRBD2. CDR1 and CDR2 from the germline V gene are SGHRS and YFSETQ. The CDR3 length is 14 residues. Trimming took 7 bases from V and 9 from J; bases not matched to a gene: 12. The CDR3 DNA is TGCGCCAGCCCCGCCTTGGGGAGGGGACGGGAGCTGTTTTTT. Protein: CASPALGRGRELFF.